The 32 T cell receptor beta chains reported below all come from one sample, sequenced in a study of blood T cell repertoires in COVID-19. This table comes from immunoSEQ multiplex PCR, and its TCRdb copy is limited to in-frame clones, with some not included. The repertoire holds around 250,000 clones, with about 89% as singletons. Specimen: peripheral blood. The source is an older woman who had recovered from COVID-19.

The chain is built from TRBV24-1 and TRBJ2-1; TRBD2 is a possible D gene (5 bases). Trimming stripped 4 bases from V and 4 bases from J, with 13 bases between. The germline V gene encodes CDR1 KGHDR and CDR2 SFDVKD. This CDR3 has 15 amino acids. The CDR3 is CATSEDLGLYNEQFF. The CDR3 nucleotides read TGTGCCACCAGTGAGGATCTAGGACTTTACAATGAGCAGTTCTTC.

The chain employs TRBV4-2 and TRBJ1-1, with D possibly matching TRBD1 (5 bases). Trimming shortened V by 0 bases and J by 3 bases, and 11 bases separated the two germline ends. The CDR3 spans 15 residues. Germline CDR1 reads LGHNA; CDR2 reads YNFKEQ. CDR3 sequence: CASSQDYGGDTEAFF. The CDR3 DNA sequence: TGTGCCAGCAGCCAAGACTATGGGGGGGACACTGAAGCTTTCTTT.

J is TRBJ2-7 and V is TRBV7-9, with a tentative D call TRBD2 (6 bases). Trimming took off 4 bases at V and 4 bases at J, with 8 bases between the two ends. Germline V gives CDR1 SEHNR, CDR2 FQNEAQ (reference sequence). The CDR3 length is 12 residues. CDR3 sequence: CASSWGVYEQYF. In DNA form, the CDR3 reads TGTGCCAGCAGCTGGGGGGTATACGAGCAGTACTTC.

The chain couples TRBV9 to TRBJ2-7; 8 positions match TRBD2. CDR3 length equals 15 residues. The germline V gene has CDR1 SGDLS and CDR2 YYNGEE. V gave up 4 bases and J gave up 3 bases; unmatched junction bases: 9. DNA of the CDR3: TGTGCCAGCAGCTCCAGTGGCGGGGGGCACTACGAGCAGTACTTC. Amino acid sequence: CASSSSGGGHYEQYF.

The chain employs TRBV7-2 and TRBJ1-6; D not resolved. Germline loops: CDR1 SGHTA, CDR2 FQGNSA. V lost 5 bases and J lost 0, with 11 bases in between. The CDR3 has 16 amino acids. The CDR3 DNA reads TGTGCCAGCAGCCCAGACTGGAGCTCCTATAATTCACCCCTCCACTTT. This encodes CASSPDWSSYNSPLHF.

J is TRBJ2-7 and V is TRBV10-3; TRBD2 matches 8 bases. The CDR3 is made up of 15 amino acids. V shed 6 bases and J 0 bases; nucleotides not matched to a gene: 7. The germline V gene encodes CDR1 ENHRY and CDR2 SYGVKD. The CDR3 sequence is CAIRRTSGSSYEQYF. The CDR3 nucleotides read TGTGCCATCAGACGTACTAGCGGTAGCTCCTACGAGCAGTACTTC.

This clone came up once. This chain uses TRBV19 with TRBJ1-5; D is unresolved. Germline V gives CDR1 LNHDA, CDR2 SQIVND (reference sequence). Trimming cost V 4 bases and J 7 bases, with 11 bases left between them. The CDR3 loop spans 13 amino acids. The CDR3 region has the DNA TGTGCCAGTAGTACCTACAGTGACCAGCCCCAGCATTTT. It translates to CASSTYSDQPQHF.

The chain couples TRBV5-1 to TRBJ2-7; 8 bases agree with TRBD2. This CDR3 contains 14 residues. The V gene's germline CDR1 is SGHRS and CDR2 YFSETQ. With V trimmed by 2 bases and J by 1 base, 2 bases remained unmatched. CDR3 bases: TGCGCCAGCAGCTTCGAGCGGGGGTCCTACGAGCAGTACTTC. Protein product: CASSFERGSYEQYF.

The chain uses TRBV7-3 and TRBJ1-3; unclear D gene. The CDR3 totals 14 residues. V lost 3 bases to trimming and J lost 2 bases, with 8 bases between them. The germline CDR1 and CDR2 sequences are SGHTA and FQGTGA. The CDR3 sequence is CASSFWETGNTIYF. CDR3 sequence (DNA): TGTGCCAGCAGCTTCTGGGAGACTGGAAACACCATATATTTT. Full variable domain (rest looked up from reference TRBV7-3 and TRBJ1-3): GAGVSQTPSNKVTEKGKYVELRCDPISGHTALYWYRQSLGQGPEFLIYFQGTGAADDSGLPNDRFFAVRPEGSVSTLKIQRTERGDSAVYLCASSFWETGNTIYFGEGSWLTVV.

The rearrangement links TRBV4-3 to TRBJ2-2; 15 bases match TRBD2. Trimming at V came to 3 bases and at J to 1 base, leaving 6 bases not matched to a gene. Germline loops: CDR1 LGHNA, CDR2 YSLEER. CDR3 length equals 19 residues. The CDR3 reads CASSQGLAGGPWNTGELFF. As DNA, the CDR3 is TGCGCCAGCAGCCAGGGACTAGCGGGGGGACCCTGGAACACCGGGGAGCTGTTTTTT.

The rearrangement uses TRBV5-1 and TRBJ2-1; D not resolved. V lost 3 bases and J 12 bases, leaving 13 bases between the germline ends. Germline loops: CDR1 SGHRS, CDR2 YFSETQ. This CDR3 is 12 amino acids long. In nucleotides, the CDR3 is TGCGCCAGCAGCTCCGAGGTCCCGGGGCAGTTCTTC. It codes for CASSSEVPGQFF. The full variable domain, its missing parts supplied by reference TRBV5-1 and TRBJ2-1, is KAGVTQTPRYLIKTRGQQVTLSCSPISGHRSVSWYQQTPGQGLQFLFEYFSETQRNKGNFPGRFSGRQFSNSRSEMNVSTLELGDSALYLCASSSEVPGQFFGPGTRLTVL.

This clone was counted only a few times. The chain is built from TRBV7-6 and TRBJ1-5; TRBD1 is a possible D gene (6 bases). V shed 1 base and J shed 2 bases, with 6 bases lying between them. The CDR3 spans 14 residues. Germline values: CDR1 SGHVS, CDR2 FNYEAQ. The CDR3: CASSLGQGNQPQHF. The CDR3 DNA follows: TGTGCCAGCAGCTTAGGACAGGGCAATCAGCCCCAGCATTTT.

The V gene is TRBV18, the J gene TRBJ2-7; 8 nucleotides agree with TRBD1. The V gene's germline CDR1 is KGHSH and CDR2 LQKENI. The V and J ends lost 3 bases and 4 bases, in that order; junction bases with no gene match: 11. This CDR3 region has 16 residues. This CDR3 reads CASSPLETGVGYEQYF. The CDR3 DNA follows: TGTGCCAGCTCACCCTTAGAGACAGGGGTAGGGTACGAGCAGTACTTC.

The CDR3 bases are TGTGCCAGCAGCCTTAGCGGGGGAGCCTCCTACGAGCAGTACTTC. Protein product: CASSLSGGASYEQYF. The gene calls are TRBV3-1 (or the pseudogene TRBV3-2) and TRBJ2-7; 9 bases are a match to TRBD2. This CDR3 comprises 15 residues. CDR1 is LGHDT and CDR2 is YNNKEL in the germline V gene (reference sequence). V trimming: 4 bases; J trimming: 0 bases; junction bases outside the gene matches: 4.

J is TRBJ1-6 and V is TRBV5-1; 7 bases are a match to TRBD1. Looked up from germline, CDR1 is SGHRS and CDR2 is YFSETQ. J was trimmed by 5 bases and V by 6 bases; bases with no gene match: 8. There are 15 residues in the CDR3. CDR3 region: CASNLGQGDNSPLHF. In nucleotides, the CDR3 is TGCGCCAGCAACCTCGGCCAGGGGGATAATTCACCCCTCCACTTT.

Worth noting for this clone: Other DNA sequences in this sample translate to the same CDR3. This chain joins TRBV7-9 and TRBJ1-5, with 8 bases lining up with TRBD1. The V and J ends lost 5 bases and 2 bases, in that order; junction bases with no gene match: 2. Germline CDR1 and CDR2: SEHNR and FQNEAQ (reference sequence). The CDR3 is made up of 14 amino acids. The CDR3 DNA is TGTGCCAGCAGCCTGACAGGGGGCAATCAGCCCCAGCATTTT. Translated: CASSLTGGNQPQHF.

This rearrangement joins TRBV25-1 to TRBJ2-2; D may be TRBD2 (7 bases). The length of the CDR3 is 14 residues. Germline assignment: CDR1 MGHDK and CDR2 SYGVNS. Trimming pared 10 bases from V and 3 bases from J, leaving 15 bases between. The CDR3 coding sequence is TGTGCCACCCGGGGGGCGTTTGACACCGGGGAGCTGTTTTTT. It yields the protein CATRGAFDTGELFF.

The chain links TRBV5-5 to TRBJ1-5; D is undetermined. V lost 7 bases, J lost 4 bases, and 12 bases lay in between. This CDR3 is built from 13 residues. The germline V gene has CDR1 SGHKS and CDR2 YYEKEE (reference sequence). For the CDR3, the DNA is TGTGCCAGCGGCCCTGGGGAGAATCAGCCCCAGCATTTT. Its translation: CASGPGENQPQHF.

CDR3 region: CASSLSDFTDTQYF. CDR3 coding DNA: TGTGCCAGCTCACTGTCGGACTTCACAGATACGCAGTATTTT. This rearrangement joins TRBV18 to TRBJ2-3; perhaps TRBD2 as D (5 bases). V was trimmed by 4 bases and J by 2 bases, leaving 10 bases between them. The CDR3 runs 14 residues. Germline V lookup: CDR1 KGHSH, CDR2 LQKENI.

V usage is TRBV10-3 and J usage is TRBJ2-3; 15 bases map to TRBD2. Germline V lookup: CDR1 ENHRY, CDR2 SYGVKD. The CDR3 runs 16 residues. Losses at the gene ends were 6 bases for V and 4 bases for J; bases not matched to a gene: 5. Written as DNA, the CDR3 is TGTGCCATCAGCGCCGGGACTAGCGGGGGGCCAGATACGCAGTATTTT. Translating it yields CAISAGTSGGPDTQYF.

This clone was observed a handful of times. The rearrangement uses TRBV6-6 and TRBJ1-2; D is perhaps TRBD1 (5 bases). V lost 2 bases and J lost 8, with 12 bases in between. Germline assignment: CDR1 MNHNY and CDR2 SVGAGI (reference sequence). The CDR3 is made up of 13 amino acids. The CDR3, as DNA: TGTGCCAGCAGTTACGGCGGGACGGGGGGCTACACCTTC. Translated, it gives CASSYGGTGGYTF.

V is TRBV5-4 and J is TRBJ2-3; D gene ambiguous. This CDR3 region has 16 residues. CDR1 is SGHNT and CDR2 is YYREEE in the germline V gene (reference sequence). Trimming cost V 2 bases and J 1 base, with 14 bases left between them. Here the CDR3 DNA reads TGTGCCAGCAGCTTTAAGAACAGTGTAGGCACAGATACGCAGTATTTT. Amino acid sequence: CASSFKNSVGTDTQYF.

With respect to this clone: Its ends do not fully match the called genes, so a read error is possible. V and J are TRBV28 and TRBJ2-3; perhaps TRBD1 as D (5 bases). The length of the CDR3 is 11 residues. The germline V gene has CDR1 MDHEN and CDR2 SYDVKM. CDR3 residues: CASSFGSGYDF. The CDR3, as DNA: TGTGCCAGCAGTTTCGGGTCAGGGTATGATTTT.

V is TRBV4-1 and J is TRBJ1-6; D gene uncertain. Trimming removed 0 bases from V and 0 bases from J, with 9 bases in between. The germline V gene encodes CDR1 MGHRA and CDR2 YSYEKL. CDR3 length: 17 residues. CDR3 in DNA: TGCGCCAGCAGCCAAGAGTCGGTAGACTCCTATAATTCACCCCTCCACTTT. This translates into CASSQESVDSYNSPLHF.

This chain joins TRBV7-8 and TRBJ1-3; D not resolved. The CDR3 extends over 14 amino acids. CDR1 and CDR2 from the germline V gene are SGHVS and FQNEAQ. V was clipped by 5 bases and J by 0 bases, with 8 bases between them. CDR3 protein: CASSPLGSGNTIYF. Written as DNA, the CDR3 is TGTGCCAGCAGCCCACTCGGCTCTGGAAACACCATATATTTT. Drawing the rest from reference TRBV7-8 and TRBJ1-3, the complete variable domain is GAGVSQSPRYKVAKRGQDVALRCDPISGHVSLFWYQQALGQGPEFLTYFQNEAQLDKSGLPSDRFFAERPEGSVSTLKIQRTQQEDSAVYLCASSPLGSGNTIYFGEGSWLTVV.

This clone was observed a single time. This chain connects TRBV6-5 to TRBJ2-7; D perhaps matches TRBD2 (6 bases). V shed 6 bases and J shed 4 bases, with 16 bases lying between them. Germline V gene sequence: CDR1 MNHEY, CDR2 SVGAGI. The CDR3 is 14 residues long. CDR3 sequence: CASSRAVRGYEQYF. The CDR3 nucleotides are TGTGCCAGCAGCAGAGCGGTTCGGGGGTACGAGCAGTACTTC.

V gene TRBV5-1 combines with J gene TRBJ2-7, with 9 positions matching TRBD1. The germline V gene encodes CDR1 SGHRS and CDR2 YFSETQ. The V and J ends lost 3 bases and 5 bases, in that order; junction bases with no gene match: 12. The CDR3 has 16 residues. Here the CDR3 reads CASSYSGQGYRDEQYF. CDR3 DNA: TGCGCCAGCAGCTACTCGGGACAGGGCTATAGGGACGAGCAGTACTTC.

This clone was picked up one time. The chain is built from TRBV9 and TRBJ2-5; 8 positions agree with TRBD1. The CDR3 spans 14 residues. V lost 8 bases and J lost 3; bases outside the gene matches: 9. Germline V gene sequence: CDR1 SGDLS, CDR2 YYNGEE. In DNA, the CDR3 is TGTGCCAGTTCGAAATACAGGGGGGAAGAGACCCAGTACTTC. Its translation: CASSKYRGEETQYF.

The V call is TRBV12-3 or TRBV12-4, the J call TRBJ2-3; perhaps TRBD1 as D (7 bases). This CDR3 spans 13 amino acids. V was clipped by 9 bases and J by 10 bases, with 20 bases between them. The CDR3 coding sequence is TGTGCCAGTGCGGGGACAGCGTTAGAGGCGCAGTATTTT. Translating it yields CASAGTALEAQYF.

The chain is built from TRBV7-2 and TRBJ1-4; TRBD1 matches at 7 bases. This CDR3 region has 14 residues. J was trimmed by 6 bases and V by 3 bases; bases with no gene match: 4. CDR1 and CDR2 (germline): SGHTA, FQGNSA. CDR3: CASSLKGAYEKLFF. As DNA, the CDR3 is TGTGCCAGCAGCTTGAAGGGGGCTTATGAAAAACTGTTTTTT.

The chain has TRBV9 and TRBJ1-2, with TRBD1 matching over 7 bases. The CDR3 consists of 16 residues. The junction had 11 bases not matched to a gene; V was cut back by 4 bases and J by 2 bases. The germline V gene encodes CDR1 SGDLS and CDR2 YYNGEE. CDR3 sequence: CASSPTTGRVNYGYTF. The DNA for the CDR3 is TGTGCCAGCAGCCCGACGACAGGGCGGGTCAACTATGGCTACACCTTC.

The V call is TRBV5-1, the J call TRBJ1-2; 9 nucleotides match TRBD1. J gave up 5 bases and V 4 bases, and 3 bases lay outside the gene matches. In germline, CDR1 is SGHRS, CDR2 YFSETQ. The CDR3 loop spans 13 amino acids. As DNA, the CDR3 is TGCGCCAGCAGCCGGGACAGGGAATATGGCTACACCTTC. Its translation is CASSRDREYGYTF.